This T cell receptor beta chain came from a study of blood T cell repertoires in COVID-19. Study as a whole: There were acute and convalescent COVID-19 samples, and they came from the United States, Italy and Spain. In each case, the material was cDNA or gDNA derived from T cells, B-cell-depleted T cells, or PBMCs.

Notes on this clone: The junction departs from germline at one end; a sequencing error may be responsible.

From germline, CDR1 is SSHAT and CDR2 FNYEAQ (reference sequence). This CDR3 comprises 14 residues. Per the original methods: Using reference gene primer amplification, nucleated cell counts were estimated. Using immunoSEQ multiplex PCR, the repertoire was profiled, and TCRdb retains in-frame clones only, with some absent. D and trimming come from the DNA, and the V and J calls and clone size come from that table. The top ten hold 4.9% of the sample, which has approximately 230,000 clones, roughly 82% seen once. The receptor was derived from a woman of 80 years or more with active or convalescent COVID-19. Sequenced input: peripheral blood. The chain joins TRBV7-7 to TRBJ2-2; weak D call: TRBD2 (6 bases). Here the CDR3 reads CASSFNPGDGELFF. The DNA of the CDR3 is TGTGCTAGCAGCTTTAACCCGGGGGACGGGGAGCTGTTTTTT.